The 25 T cell receptor beta chains reported below all come from one sample, sequenced in a study of breast tumors, draining lymph nodes, adjacent tissues. Breast cancer patients provided tissue from their axillary draining lymph nodes. TCRdb used MiXCR to reprocess the multiplex PCR reads, holding one entry per CDR3 protein. This sample has about 140,000 distinct CDR3 sequences, with about 31% found just once. Sequenced input: axillary lymph node tissue. The receptors here all came from a female donor with breast cancer. Some clones in this sample may be carry-over from other donors' samples.

A word on this clonotype: A much larger clone lies one base from this, so it may be a read error. The chain employs TRBV6-5 and TRBJ2-1, with 8 nucleotides matching TRBD2. Germline values: CDR1 MNHEY, CDR2 SVGAGI. The CDR3 has 14 amino acids. DNA for the CDR3: TGTACCAGCAGACCGCGGGGGGCTGGCAATGAGCAGTTCTTC. Translated, it gives CTSRPRGAGNEQFF.

In this sample, this clonotype turned up many times. The CDR3 DNA reads as TGTGCCAGCAGCGTAGGCAGGACTGGGGAGCTGTTTTTT. As protein: CASSVGRTGELFF. This sequence joins TRBV9 and TRBJ2-2; a possible D gene is TRBD2 (5 bases). V gave up 0 bases and J gave up 8 bases, with 8 bases separating them. Germline CDR1 SGDLS, CDR2 YYNGEE. The CDR3 totals 13 residues. The full variable domain, with the rest looked up from reference TRBV9 and TRBJ2-2, is DSGVTQTPKHLITATGQRVTLRCSPRSGDLSVYWYQQSLDQGLQFLIQYYNGEERAKGNILERFSAQQFPDLHSELNLSSLELGDSALYFCASSVGRTGELFFGEGSRLTVL.

V usage is TRBV29-1 and J usage is TRBJ2-7; TRBD1 or TRBD2 may be the D gene (5 bases each). There are 13 residues in the CDR3. Germline V gives CDR1 SQVTM, CDR2 ANQGSEA. Trimming shortened V by 4 bases and J by 3 bases, and 13 bases separated the two germline ends. This CDR3 reads CSVGGNYGYEQYF. For the CDR3, the DNA is TGCAGCGTTGGGGGGAACTATGGCTACGAGCAGTACTTC.

As concerns this clonotype: A much larger clonotype is one base distant, so this may be a read error. The rearrangement links TRBV12-3 or TRBV12-4 to TRBJ1-4; D may be TRBD1 (5 bases). V lost 7 bases and J lost 8, with 14 bases in between. The CDR3 has 13 residues. The CDR3, as DNA: TGTGCCAGCACCAGCCAGGGTTGGGAAAAACTGTTTTTT. Encoded protein: CASTSQGWEKLFF.

There are many counts of this clonotype. The J gene is TRBJ2-1, the V gene TRBV6-5; D is uncertain. V was cut by 1 base and J by 0 bases, with 7 bases left in between. The length of the CDR3 is 15 residues. CDR1 and CDR2 from the germline V gene are MNHEY and SVGAGI. This chain's CDR3 is CASSYFQGSYNEQFF. CDR3 DNA sequence: TGTGCCAGCAGTTACTTTCAAGGCTCCTACAATGAGCAGTTCTTC.

A note on this clonotype: This may arise from a read error, as a much more abundant clone is one base away. DNA of the CDR3: TGTGCCAGCACCCCCCGGGACAGGGGCGCCCAATCCTATGGCTACACCTTC. Translated, it gives CASTPRDRGAQSYGYTF. The chain has TRBV6-5 and TRBJ1-2, with 10 bases fitting TRBD1. V gave up 7 bases and J gave up 4 bases; unmatched junction bases: 15. The germline V gene has CDR1 MNHEY and CDR2 SVGAGI. The CDR3 length is 17 residues.

This clonotype was detected ten times or more. This rearrangement joins TRBV3-1 to TRBJ1-5; D is uncertain. CDR3 length equals 15 residues. Germline CDR1 reads LGHDT; CDR2 reads YNNKEL (reference sequence). Trimming took off 1 base at V and 2 bases at J, with 9 bases between the two ends. CDR3 region: CASSQGGNGNQPQHF. CDR3 in DNA: TGTGCCAGCAGCCAAGGAGGAAATGGCAATCAGCCCCAGCATTTT.

This clonotype was recorded many times. This sequence joins TRBV7-9 and TRBJ1-2; 11 nucleotides align to TRBD1. The CDR3 extends over 14 amino acids. V was pared by 4 bases and J by 7 bases, with 5 bases of the junction left unmatched. The germline V gene has CDR1 SEHNR and CDR2 FQNEAQ (reference sequence). CDR3 nucleotide sequence: TGTGCCAGCAGCTCCGGACAGGGGGCGGGTGGCTACACCTTC. Encoded protein: CASSSGQGAGGYTF.

The sample holds many counts of this clonotype. The chain carries TRBV6-2 or TRBV6-3 and TRBJ1-6; D is possibly TRBD1 (6 bases). The CDR3 extends over 20 amino acids. V was clipped by 2 bases and J by 0 bases, with 20 bases between them. Germline loops: CDR1 MNHEY, CDR2 SVGEGT. The CDR3 loop reads CASSYAFLGGGISYNSPLHF. DNA for the CDR3: TGTGCCAGCAGTTACGCGTTCCTAGGAGGGGGGATCTCCTATAATTCACCCCTCCACTTT.

The chain uses TRBV11-2 and TRBJ1-4, with TRBD1 as a possible D gene (6 bases). CDR3 length: 20 amino acids. Germline-derived CDR1 and CDR2 are SGHAT and FQNNGV. Between the trimmed V and J ends, which lost 3 bases and 0 bases, there was a span of 23 bases. CDR3 nucleotide sequence: TGTGCCAGCAGCTTTTGTCGTTCGGCCGGGGGGCCGGCAACTAATGAAAAACTGTTTTTT. It is translated as CASSFCRSAGGPATNEKLFF.

V and J are TRBV6-4 and TRBJ1-4; 8 nucleotides line up with TRBD1. J gave up 4 bases and V 2 bases, and 12 bases lay outside the gene matches. The germline gives CDR1 MRHNA, CDR2 SNTAGT. The CDR3 loop spans 18 amino acids. The CDR3 loop is CASSDTDFQDRVNEKLFF. CDR3 coding DNA: TGTGCCAGCAGTGACACCGACTTCCAGGACAGGGTTAATGAAAAACTGTTTTTT.

A remark on this clonotype: An end of the junction does not agree with germline; a read error may underlie this. This chain links TRBV6-1 with TRBJ1-5, with D tentatively TRBD1 (5 bases). Looked up from germline, CDR1 is MNHNS and CDR2 is SASEGT. The CDR3 runs 19 residues. Written as DNA, the CDR3 is TGTGCCAGCAGTCAAGCGCGGTTGAGAGGGGTATATAGCAATCAGCCCCAGCATTTT. Residues: CASSQARLRGVYSNQPQHF.

This clonotype was observed a few times. The final CDR3 position lacks the conserved phenylalanine or tryptophan, pointing to a likely read error. The chain carries TRBV16 and TRBJ2-7; 8 positions match TRBD1. The CDR3 totals 15 residues. CDR1 is KGHSY, CDR2 FQNENV, per germline. Trimming took 0 bases from V and 2 from J; bases not matched to a gene: 3. The CDR3: CASSQSPGGTYEQYL. As DNA, the CDR3 is TGTGCCAGCAGCCAATCTCCAGGGGGCACCTACGAGCAGTACCTC.

This clonotype was observed many times. This chain joins TRBV5-1 and TRBJ2-3; D might be TRBD2 (6 bases). Trimming took 4 bases from V and 2 from J, leaving 11 bases between them. Germline CDR1 is SGHRS and CDR2 is YFSETQ. This CDR3 has 14 amino acids. The DNA for the CDR3 is TGCGCCAGCAGCGGGGACTGGTCCACAGATACGCAGTATTTT. Translation gives CASSGDWSTDTQYF.

This clonotype came up many times. A much larger clone lies a single base off, so this may be a read error. V and J are TRBV20-1 and TRBJ2-5, with TRBD2 identical over 10 bases. V was clipped by 2 bases and J by 4 bases; unmatched bases: 10. CDR3 length equals 16 residues. CDR1 DFQATT and CDR2 SNEGSKA come from the germline V gene (reference sequence). CDR3 DNA sequence: TGCAGTGCTAGATTCCCAGGACTAGCGGCGATAGAGACCCAGTACTTC. It yields the protein CSARFPGLAAIETQYF.

This clonotype was recorded at least ten times. The chain is built from TRBV11-2 and TRBJ2-5, with TRBD1 matching 11 bases. CDR1 SGHAT and CDR2 FQNNGV come from the germline V gene. The junction had 4 bases not matched to a gene; V was cut back by 5 bases and J by 5 bases. CDR3 length: 14 residues. CDR3 loop: CASSRDRGTETQYF. The CDR3 bases are TGTGCCAGCAGCAGGGACAGGGGGACTGAGACCCAGTACTTC.

The chain carries TRBV6-5 and TRBJ1-1, with a tentative D call TRBD1 (5 bases). This CDR3 region has 14 residues. Germline assignment: CDR1 MNHEY and CDR2 SVGAGI. The V end lost 5 bases, the J end lost 1 base, and 11 bases lay between the germline ends. CDR3 bases: TGTGCCAGCAGTCGGGGCCGACGGAACACTGAAGCTTTCTTT. Protein product: CASSRGRRNTEAFF.

This clonotype was seen ten or more times. The genes are TRBV7-2 and TRBJ1-5; D gene ambiguous. V lost 1 base and J lost 1, with 8 bases in between. The germline V gene has CDR1 SGHTA and CDR2 FQGNSA. The CDR3 covers 15 residues. The CDR3 loop reads CASSLDGRSNQPQHF. Written as DNA, the CDR3 is TGTGCCAGCAGCTTAGATGGACGGAGCAATCAGCCCCAGCATTTT.

This clonotype was picked up many times. This sequence joins TRBV20-1 and TRBJ2-2; D may be TRBD1 or TRBD2 (5 bases each). Germline loops: CDR1 DFQATT, CDR2 SNEGSKA (reference sequence). The V gene lost 5 bases and the J gene lost 1 base, with 8 bases spanning the gap. This CDR3 region has 13 residues. In DNA, the CDR3 is TGCAGTGCTTTGGGGGTGAACACCGGGGAGCTGTTTTTT. This encodes CSALGVNTGELFF.

In its sample, this clonotype was seen many times. The V and J genes are TRBV20-1 and TRBJ1-3, with a possible D match to TRBD1 (6 bases). CDR1 DFQATT and CDR2 SNEGSKA come from the germline V gene (reference sequence). This CDR3 spans 13 amino acids. Between the trimmed V and J ends, which lost 6 bases and 4 bases, there was a span of 13 bases. CDR3 coding DNA: TGCAGTGCGTCGTCAGGGGACGGAAACACCATATATTTT. Its translation is CSASSGDGNTIYF.

This clonotype showed up many times. This chain uses TRBV4-2 with TRBJ1-2; D uncertain. Between the trimmed V and J ends, which lost 1 base and 2 bases, there was a span of 8 bases. Per germline, CDR1 LGHNA and CDR2 YNFKEQ. There are 14 residues in the CDR3. CDR3 amino acids: CASSQGPENYGYTF. The CDR3 bases are TGTGCCAGCAGCCAAGGGCCCGAAAACTATGGCTACACCTTC.

Ten or more counts support this clonotype. This chain uses TRBV19 with TRBJ1-2, with 7 bases lining up with TRBD1. CDR1 is LNHDA and CDR2 is SQIVND in the germline V gene (reference sequence). The CDR3 covers 16 residues. The junction had 9 bases not matched to a gene; V was cut back by 4 bases and J by 1 base. The CDR3 spells CASSTVPGQLNYGYTF. The CDR3 DNA sequence: TGTGCCAGTAGTACCGTCCCGGGACAGCTTAACTATGGCTACACCTTC.

Notes on this clonotype: The DNA is left out, because the CDR3 cannot be placed on it with certainty; the CDR3 is given as TCRdb lists it. The chain links TRBV5-1 to TRBJ2-1; TRBD2, the table's D call, was not compared with the DNA. The CDR3 length is 18 residues, termini included. Germline lookup yields CDR1 SGHRS and CDR2 YFSETQ. This CDR3 is CASSFYICSARGPAEQFF.

The chain uses TRBV5-1 and TRBJ1-1; D gene ambiguous. CDR1 is SGHRS and CDR2 is YFSETQ in the germline V gene. The CDR3 has 14 residues. Deletions cut 0 bases from V and 5 bases from J, with 11 bases between. CDR3 protein: CASSLVPGRTEAFF. In DNA, the CDR3 is TGCGCCAGCAGCTTGGTTCCCGGGAGGACTGAAGCTTTCTTT.

A remark on this clonotype: One junction end disagrees with the germline gene, perhaps due to a read error. The rearrangement links TRBV5-1 to TRBJ2-5; 7 bases map to TRBD2. The germline V gene encodes CDR1 SGHRS and CDR2 YFSETQ. This CDR3 is built from 13 residues. The CDR3 here is CASSWTGRGTQYF. The CDR3 DNA reads as TGCGCCAGCAGCTGGACCGGGCGGGGGACCCAGTATTTC.